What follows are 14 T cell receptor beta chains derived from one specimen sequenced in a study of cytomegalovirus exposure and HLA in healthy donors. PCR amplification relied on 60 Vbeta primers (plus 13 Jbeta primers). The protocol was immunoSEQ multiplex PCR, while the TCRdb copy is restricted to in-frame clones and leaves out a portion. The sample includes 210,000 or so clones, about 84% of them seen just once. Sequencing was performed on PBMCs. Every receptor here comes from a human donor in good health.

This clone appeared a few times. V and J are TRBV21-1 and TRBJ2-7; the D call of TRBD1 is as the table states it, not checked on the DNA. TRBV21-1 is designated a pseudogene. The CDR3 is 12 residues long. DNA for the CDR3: TGTGCCAGCATCACAGGGACGGGCGAGCAGTACTTC. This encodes CASITGTGEQYF.

The CDR3 DNA reads TGCGCCAGCAGCTCCCCGGGGGGGAGCACAGATACGCAGTATTTT. The encoded protein is CASSSPGGSTDTQYF. V is TRBV5-1 and J is TRBJ2-3, with 8 bases fitting TRBD2. The CDR3 is 15 amino acids. Germline assignment: CDR1 SGHRS and CDR2 YFSETQ. V dropped 3 bases and J dropped 0; count of bases not matched to a gene: 3.

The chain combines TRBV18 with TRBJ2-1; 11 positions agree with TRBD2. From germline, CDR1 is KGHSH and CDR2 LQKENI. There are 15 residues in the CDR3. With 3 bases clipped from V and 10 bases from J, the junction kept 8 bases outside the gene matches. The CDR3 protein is CASSPTSGTPGEQFF. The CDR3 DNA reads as TGTGCCAGCTCACCGACTAGCGGGACCCCGGGGGAGCAGTTCTTC.

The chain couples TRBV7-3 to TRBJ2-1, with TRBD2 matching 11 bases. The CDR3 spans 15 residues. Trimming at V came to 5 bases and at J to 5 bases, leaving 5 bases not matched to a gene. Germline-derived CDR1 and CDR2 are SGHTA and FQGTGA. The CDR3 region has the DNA TGTGCCAGCAGCCGACTAGCGGGAAGGGACAATGAGCAGTTCTTC. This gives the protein CASSRLAGRDNEQFF.

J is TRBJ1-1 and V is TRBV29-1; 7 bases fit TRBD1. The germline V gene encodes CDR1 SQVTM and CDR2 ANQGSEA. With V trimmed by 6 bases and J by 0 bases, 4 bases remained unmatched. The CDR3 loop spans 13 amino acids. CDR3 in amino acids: CSVRQGLNTEAFF. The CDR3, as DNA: TGCAGCGTAAGACAGGGCCTGAACACTGAAGCTTTCTTT.

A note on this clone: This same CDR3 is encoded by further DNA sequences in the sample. CDR3 in amino acids: CASSLGGGGRATDTQYF. CDR3 coding DNA: TGTGCCAGCAGCTTAGGTGGGGGCGGGAGGGCCACAGATACGCAGTATTTT. The chain is built from TRBV7-2 and TRBJ2-3, with TRBD2 identical over 9 bases. Germline trimming cut 1 base from V and 2 bases from J; bases unmatched to any gene: 7. Germline loops: CDR1 SGHTA, CDR2 FQGNSA. The CDR3 covers 17 residues.

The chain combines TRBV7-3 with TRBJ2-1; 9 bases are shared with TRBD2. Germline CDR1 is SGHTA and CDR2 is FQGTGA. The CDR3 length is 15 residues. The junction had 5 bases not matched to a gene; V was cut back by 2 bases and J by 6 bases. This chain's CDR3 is CASSLAGGLRNEQFF. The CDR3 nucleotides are TGTGCCAGCAGCTTAGCGGGAGGGCTTCGCAATGAGCAGTTCTTC.

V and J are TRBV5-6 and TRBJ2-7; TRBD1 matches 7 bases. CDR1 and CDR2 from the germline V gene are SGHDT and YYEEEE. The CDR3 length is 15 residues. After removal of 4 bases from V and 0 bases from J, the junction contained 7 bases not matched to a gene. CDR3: CASSRLGQNSYEQYF. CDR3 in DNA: TGTGCCAGCAGCCGACTGGGACAGAACTCCTACGAGCAGTACTTC.

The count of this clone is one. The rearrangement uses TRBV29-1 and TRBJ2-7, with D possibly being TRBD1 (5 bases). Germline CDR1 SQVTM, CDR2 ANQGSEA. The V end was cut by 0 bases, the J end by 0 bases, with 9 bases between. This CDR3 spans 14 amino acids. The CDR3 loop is CSVEDPGISYEQYF. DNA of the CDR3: TGCAGCGTTGAAGATCCAGGGATCTCCTACGAGCAGTACTTC.

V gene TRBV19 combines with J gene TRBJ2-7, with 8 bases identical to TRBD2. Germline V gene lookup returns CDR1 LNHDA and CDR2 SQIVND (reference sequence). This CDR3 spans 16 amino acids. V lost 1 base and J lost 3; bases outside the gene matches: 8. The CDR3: CASSIGALAGIYEQYF. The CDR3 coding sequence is TGTGCCAGTAGTATAGGCGCCTTAGCGGGAATCTACGAGCAGTACTTC.

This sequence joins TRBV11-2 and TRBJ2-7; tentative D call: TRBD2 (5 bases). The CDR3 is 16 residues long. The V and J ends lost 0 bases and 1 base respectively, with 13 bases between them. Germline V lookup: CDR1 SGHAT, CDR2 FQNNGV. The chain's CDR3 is CASSLDQAVLSYEQYF. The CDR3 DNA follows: TGTGCCAGCAGCTTAGATCAAGCGGTTTTATCCTACGAGCAGTACTTC.

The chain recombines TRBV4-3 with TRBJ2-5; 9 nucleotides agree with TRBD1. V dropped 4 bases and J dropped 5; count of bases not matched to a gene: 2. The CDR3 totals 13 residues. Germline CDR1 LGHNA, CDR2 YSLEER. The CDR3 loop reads CASSLDRGETQYF. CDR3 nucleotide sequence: TGCGCCAGCAGCCTCGACAGGGGGGAGACCCAGTACTTC.

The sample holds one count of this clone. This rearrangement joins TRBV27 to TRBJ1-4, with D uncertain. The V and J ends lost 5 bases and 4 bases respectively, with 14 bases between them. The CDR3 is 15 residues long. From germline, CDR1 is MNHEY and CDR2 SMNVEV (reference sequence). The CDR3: CASSNSRRNNEKLFF. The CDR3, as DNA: TGTGCCAGCAGTAACTCACGCAGGAATAATGAAAAACTGTTTTTT.

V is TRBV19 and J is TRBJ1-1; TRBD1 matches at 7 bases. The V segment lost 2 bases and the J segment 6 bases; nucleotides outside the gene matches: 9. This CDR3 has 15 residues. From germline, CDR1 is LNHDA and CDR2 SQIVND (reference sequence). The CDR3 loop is CASSIPQTGTPEAFF. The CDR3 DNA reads TGTGCCAGTAGTATACCCCAGACAGGGACCCCTGAAGCTTTCTTT.